The clone carrying this T cell receptor (beta chain) came up a few times. Its antigen remains unidentified. This sample is part of a study of human T cells and chemical hapten exposure. Study as a whole: Minor volume differences among pooled libraries chiefly drove per-sample TCR yield variation.

Time point given: patch test 3, about 24 weeks after DPC sensitization. Treatment defined: therapeutic diphenylcyclopropenone sensitization with weekly scalp DPC. It was the library that attached unique molecular identifiers to individual cDNA molecules. TCRdb reprocessed the RACE reads with MiXCR, giving one entry per CDR3 protein. The sample consists of 150,000 to 200,000 distinct CDR3 sequences, more than 20% of them appearing once. This CDR3 has 18 amino acids. V shed 1 base, J shed 2 bases, and the junction held 7 bases outside the gene matches. Germline lookup yields CDR1 SGHRS and CDR2 YFSETQ. Findings of the study overall: The study found expanded TCRs formed significantly more large CDR3 similarity clusters than controls. PT1 expanded TCR numbers tracked positively with patch test score.

This clonotype was obtained from a middle-aged woman with alopecia areata. Some clones in this sample may be carry-over from other donors' samples. The V call is TRBV5-1, the J call TRBJ2-3, with 13 bases lining up with TRBD2. The sample in question was whole blood, obtained in connection with sensitization to the hapten diphenylcyclopropenone (DPC). This CDR3 reads CASSLSTSGRALTDTQYF. In DNA form, the CDR3 reads TGCGCCAGCAGCTTGAGCACTAGCGGGAGGGCCCTCACAGATACGCAGTATTTT.